Listed here are 29 T cell receptor beta chains from one sample, sequenced in a study of T cell responses to AZD1222 COVID-19 vaccine. Clones were sequenced by immunoSEQ multiplex PCR, and TCRdb holds only the in-frame ones, with some missing. The sample records roughly 120,000 clones, around 88% being singletons. Source: peripheral blood, taken on day 0 of AZD1222 vaccination. The receptors were gathered from an adult in good health.

This clone has only a few counts. The chain carries TRBV10-3 and TRBJ2-7, with 10 bases lining up with TRBD2. The V gene end was trimmed by 4 bases and the J gene end by 2 bases; junction bases not matched to a gene: 2. CDR3 length: 14 residues. Germline CDR1 and CDR2: ENHRY and SYGVKD. CDR3 DNA sequence: TGTGCCATCAGTGTTCTAGCGGGGGCCTACGAGCAGTACTTC. This sequence encodes CAISVLAGAYEQYF.

The chain has TRBV4-3 and TRBJ1-5, with TRBD1 matching over 8 bases. CDR1 is LGHNA and CDR2 is YSLEER in the germline V gene. The CDR3 is 15 residues long. V trimming: 1 base; J trimming: 4 bases; junction bases outside the gene matches: 3. This CDR3 is CASSQVTGANQPQHF. CDR3 nucleotides: TGCGCCAGCAGCCAAGTGACAGGGGCAAATCAGCCCCAGCATTTT.

The chain links TRBV28 to TRBJ1-4; 8 nucleotides align to TRBD1. From germline, CDR1 is MDHEN and CDR2 SYDVKM. The CDR3 runs 15 residues. Unmatched junction bases numbered 6, after V lost 2 bases and J lost 7 bases. The CDR3 nucleotides read TGTGCCAGCAGTTTAGCAGGGGGCATGGTTGAAAAACTGTTTTTT. It translates to CASSLAGGMVEKLFF.

The chain uses TRBV19 and TRBJ1-1, with unresolved D. CDR1 LNHDA and CDR2 SQIVND come from the germline V gene (reference sequence). This CDR3 is built from 18 residues. V dropped 2 bases and J dropped 0 bases, with 19 bases sitting between them. The CDR3 is CASSITGRLNVLNTEAFF. The CDR3, as DNA: TGTGCCAGTAGTATAACGGGTCGGCTAAACGTTTTGAACACTGAAGCTTTCTTT.

The chain employs TRBV5-1 and TRBJ1-2; no reliable D call. Germline V gives CDR1 SGHRS, CDR2 YFSETQ. V was cut by 2 bases and J by 4 bases, with 12 bases left in between. The CDR3 covers 14 residues. Here the CDR3 reads CASSFTGIRYGYTF. CDR3 coding DNA: TGCGCCAGCAGCTTTACGGGAATTCGCTATGGCTACACCTTC.

The genes are TRBV28 and TRBJ1-2; D ambiguous. Germline lookup yields CDR1 MDHEN and CDR2 SYDVKM. Deletions cut 2 bases from V and 6 bases from J, with 16 bases between. The CDR3 contains 15 residues. The CDR3 DNA sequence: TGTGCCAGCAGTTTAGGCTTGGTAACCTTTAATGGCTACACCTTC. Protein product: CASSLGLVTFNGYTF.

The chain uses TRBV4-2 and TRBJ2-6, with unresolved D. Germline values: CDR1 LGHNA, CDR2 YNFKEQ. V was trimmed by 4 bases and J by 4 bases, leaving 8 bases between them. CDR3 size: 14 residues. In nucleotides, the CDR3 is TGTGCCAGCAGCCCCCCTCTCGGGGCCAACGTCCTGACTTTC. Amino acid sequence: CASSPPLGANVLTF.

This clone was observed once. The rearrangement joins TRBV4-1 to TRBJ1-2; maybe TRBD1 (6 bases). V lost 1 base and J 2 bases, leaving 14 bases between the germline ends. The CDR3 is 16 residues long. Germline V CDR1 and CDR2: MGHRA, YSYEKL. The CDR3 nucleotides are TGCGCCAGCAGCCAAGTGCTCAGGGGACCCAACTATGGCTACACCTTC. As protein: CASSQVLRGPNYGYTF.

V and J are TRBV2 and TRBJ1-4; D is unresolved. V dropped 6 bases and J dropped 1 base, with 12 bases sitting between them. There are 15 residues in the CDR3. CDR1 and CDR2 from the germline V gene are SNHLY and FYNNEI. Written as DNA, the CDR3 is TGTGCCAGCAGGTCCCCCAGGCTAACTAATGAAAAACTGTTTTTT. It encodes CASRSPRLTNEKLFF.

The chain employs TRBV19 and TRBJ1-5, with D possibly matching TRBD1 (5 bases). The CDR3 spans 18 residues. CDR1 and CDR2 from the germline V gene are LNHDA and SQIVND (reference sequence). Trimming cost V 7 bases and J 1 base, with 23 bases left between them. DNA of the CDR3: TGTGCCAGTAACGGGGCGGGGGAGGCCCCGAGGAGCAATCAGCCCCAGCATTTT. It translates to CASNGAGEAPRSNQPQHF.

J is TRBJ2-1 and V is TRBV30, with 13 bases lining up with TRBD2. The germline gives CDR1 GTSNPN, CDR2 SVGIG (reference sequence). V shed 0 bases, J shed 5 bases, and the junction held 7 bases outside the gene matches. The CDR3 loop spans 17 amino acids. The CDR3 bases are TGTGCCTGGAGTGTACCTCTGGGACTAGCGGGAAACAATGAGCAGTTCTTC. Translation gives CAWSVPLGLAGNNEQFF.

CDR3 nucleotide sequence: TGTGCCAGCAGCCGGGGTTCCTCCTACAATGAGCAGTTCTTC. Its protein product is CASSRGSSYNEQFF. The chain links TRBV5-8 to TRBJ2-1; D is perhaps TRBD2 (5 bases). Germline CDR1 is SGHTS and CDR2 is YDEGEE. Trimming took 4 bases from V and 0 from J, leaving 8 bases between them. The CDR3 runs 14 residues.

This clone was picked up one time. One junction end does not reproduce the germline sequence, and a read error may be involved. This chain connects TRBV7-9 to TRBJ2-2, with 7 nucleotides matching TRBD1. CDR1 is SEHNR, CDR2 FQNEAQ, per germline (reference sequence). CDR3 length: 13 residues. CDR3 region: CASRGGGPGELFF. In nucleotides, the CDR3 is TGTGCCAGCAGAGGGGGCGGTCCCGGAGAGCTGTTTTTT.

V and J are TRBV7-2 and TRBJ1-5, with TRBD1 matching over 11 bases. The V gene's germline CDR1 is SGHTA and CDR2 FQGNSA. V lost 4 bases, J lost 6 bases, and 5 bases stayed unmatched. The CDR3 consists of 15 residues. CDR3 DNA: TGTGCCAGCAGCTACGGACAGGGGGCTGGTCAGCCCCAGCATTTT. This translates into CASSYGQGAGQPQHF.

This clone was recorded once. V gene TRBV9 combines with J gene TRBJ1-2, with 8 bases fitting TRBD1. After removal of 3 bases from V and 4 bases from J, the junction contained 8 bases not matched to a gene. Germline assignment: CDR1 SGDLS and CDR2 YYNGEE. The CDR3 has 15 residues. CDR3 in DNA: TGTGCCAGCAGCGGTATCCAGGGGGCAGGCTATGGCTACACCTTC. Translated, it gives CASSGIQGAGYGYTF.

This chain uses TRBV7-2 with TRBJ1-2; no clear D. Trimming stripped 2 bases from V and 4 bases from J, with 14 bases between. Looked up from germline, CDR1 is SGHTA and CDR2 is FQGNSA. This CDR3 spans 15 amino acids. Here the CDR3 reads CASSLLGVAGYGYTF. CDR3 bases: TGTGCCAGCAGCTTATTGGGAGTCGCGGGCTATGGCTACACCTTC. Together with reference TRBV7-2 and TRBJ1-2, the CDR3 gives the full variable domain: GAGVSQSPSNKVTEKGKDVELRCDPISGHTALYWYRQSLGQGLEFLIYFQGNSAPDKSGLPSDRFSAERTGGSVSTLTIQRTQQEDSAVYLCASSLLGVAGYGYTFGSGTRLTVV.

V gene TRBV27 combines with J gene TRBJ2-7; D is unresolved. The V gene lost 2 bases and the J gene lost 2 bases, with 7 bases spanning the gap. Germline CDR1 reads MNHEY; CDR2 reads SMNVEV (reference sequence). The CDR3 has 13 amino acids. CDR3 nucleotides: TGTGCCAGCAGTTTAAAGGTTACCTACGAGCAGTACTTC. It specifies CASSLKVTYEQYF.

The chain joins TRBV19 to TRBJ1-5; D is possibly TRBD1 (5 bases). The germline V gene has CDR1 LNHDA and CDR2 SQIVND (reference sequence). The CDR3 covers 15 residues. The V and J ends lost 2 bases and 2 bases respectively, with 10 bases between them. CDR3: CASSIQGRGNQPQHF. CDR3 in DNA: TGTGCCAGTAGTATACAGGGTAGGGGCAATCAGCCCCAGCATTTT.

The V gene is TRBV10-3, the J gene TRBJ1-1, with 7 bases lining up with TRBD1. This CDR3 has 13 residues. Germline CDR1 is ENHRY and CDR2 is SYGVKD. V was pared by 9 bases and J by 0 bases, with 4 bases of the junction left unmatched. Here the CDR3 reads CAIWTGLNTEAFF. CDR3 sequence (DNA): TGTGCCATATGGACAGGCTTGAACACTGAAGCTTTCTTT.

This CDR3 reads CASSLAASGGYNEQFF. CDR3 in DNA: TGTGCCAGCAGCTTGGCTGCCAGCGGGGGATACAATGAGCAGTTCTTC. This chain connects TRBV5-5 to TRBJ2-1, with 8 bases that match TRBD2. The trim removed 0 bases at V and 4 bases at J, leaving 6 bases unmatched. From germline, CDR1 is SGHKS and CDR2 YYEKEE (reference sequence). The CDR3 contains 16 residues.

The chain is built from TRBV11-2 and TRBJ2-2; D may match TRBD1 or TRBD2 (5 bases each). CDR1 SGHAT and CDR2 FQNNGV come from the germline V gene. CDR3 length: 17 residues. V gave up 2 bases and J gave up 5 bases, with 18 bases separating them. CDR3 loop: CASSLSWGFGDTGELFF. CDR3 bases: TGTGCCAGCAGCTTAAGCTGGGGGTTTGGCGATACCGGGGAGCTGTTTTTT.

With respect to this clone: The junction shows a germline mismatch at one end, possibly a read error. The V call is TRBV30, the J call TRBJ2-2; TRBD2 aligns across 8 bases. The CDR3 runs to 16 residues. From germline, CDR1 is GTSNPN and CDR2 SVGIG (reference sequence). The CDR3 DNA reads as TGTGCCTGGATCTCCAAGGAGCGGGGGAACCCCGGGGAGCTGTTTTTT. Protein product: CAWISKERGNPGELFF.

V is TRBV29-1 and J is TRBJ2-5; weak D call: TRBD1 (5 bases). The V end was cut by 4 bases, the J end by 1 base, with 7 bases between. This CDR3 comprises 12 residues. CDR1 is SQVTM, CDR2 ANQGSEA, per germline. The CDR3 loop is CSVADSQETQYF. The CDR3 DNA is TGCAGCGTTGCTGACAGCCAAGAGACCCAGTACTTC.

The chain employs TRBV19 and TRBJ1-1; 7 positions agree with TRBD1. The J segment lost 10 bases and the V segment lost 1 base, leaving 12 bases of the junction unmatched. The germline CDR1 and CDR2 sequences are LNHDA and SQIVND (reference sequence). The CDR3 spans 15 residues. CDR3 region: CASSIATTGALRAFF. CDR3 sequence (DNA): TGTGCCAGTAGTATAGCTACAACAGGGGCGCTAAGAGCTTTCTTT.

V gene TRBV9 combines with J gene TRBJ2-7; unclear D gene. Trimming removed 0 bases from V and 3 bases from J, with 10 bases in between. The CDR3 length is 14 residues. Germline V gene sequence: CDR1 SGDLS, CDR2 YYNGEE. For the CDR3, the DNA is TGTGCCAGCAGCGTAGATAGTGGTAACTACGAGCAGTACTTC. This translates into CASSVDSGNYEQYF.

The chain employs TRBV6-1 and TRBJ1-2, with unresolved D. Looked up from germline, CDR1 is MNHNS and CDR2 is SASEGT. V was trimmed by 1 base and J by 6 bases, leaving 9 bases between them. The CDR3 has 13 amino acids. The CDR3 bases are TGTGCCAGCAGTGAAGTGGCAGGCGATGGCTACACCTTC. Translation gives CASSEVAGDGYTF.

The V gene is TRBV6-5, the J gene TRBJ1-5; perhaps TRBD1 as D (5 bases). The ends were cut back, 6 bases at V and 6 bases at J, with 15 bases in the middle. The CDR3 has 14 amino acids. CDR1 and CDR2 from the germline V gene are MNHEY and SVGAGI. The CDR3 region is CASRKQGFGQPQHF. As DNA, the CDR3 is TGTGCCAGCAGAAAGCAGGGCTTCGGTCAGCCCCAGCATTTT.

The genes are TRBV14 and TRBJ2-7; the D is unclear. Trimming took off 4 bases at V and 7 bases at J, with 14 bases between the two ends. CDR1 and CDR2 from the germline V gene are SGHDN and FVKESK. The CDR3 is made up of 13 amino acids. CDR3 region: CASSPLLVGEQYF. The CDR3 DNA is TGTGCCAGCAGCCCCCTCCTGGTCGGTGAGCAGTACTTC.

The rearrangement uses TRBV7-8 and TRBJ2-7, with TRBD2 matching 14 bases. Germline CDR1 SGHVS, CDR2 FQNEAQ. This CDR3 is built from 17 residues. Trimming took 5 bases from V and 4 from J; bases not matched to a gene: 10. CDR3 amino acids: CASSRDGTSGSRYEQYF. In nucleotides, the CDR3 is TGTGCCAGCAGCCGAGATGGGACTAGCGGGAGTAGATACGAGCAGTACTTC.